The text below deals with one T cell receptor (beta chain). Its target is unknown. TCRdb's table, derived via immunoSEQ multiplex PCR, lists solely in-frame clones and lacks some. The sample has about 150,000 clones, roughly 89% seen once. This sample is drawn from a study of T cell responses to AZD1222 COVID-19 vaccine. Findings and caveats of the study: Repertoires were obtained solely post-peak T cell response.

The sequence was obtained from an adult in good health. The sample in question was peripheral blood, obtained on day 0 of AZD1222 vaccination.

The CDR3 DNA sequence: TGTGCCAGTAGTACTCTAAGCGGGGACAGCTACGAGCAGTACTTC. Its protein product is CASSTLSGDSYEQYF. This rearrangement joins TRBV19 to TRBJ2-7; D is possibly TRBD1 or TRBD2 (7 bases each). Germline V gives CDR1 LNHDA, CDR2 SQIVND (reference sequence). Trimming removed 4 bases at V and 3 bases at J, with 16 bases between. The CDR3 is made up of 15 amino acids.